Listed here are 11 T cell receptor beta chains from one sample, sequenced in a study of cytomegalovirus exposure and HLA in healthy donors. PCR was performed using 60 Vbeta and 13 Jbeta primers. Profiled with immunoSEQ multiplex PCR; TCRdb holds only in-frame clones, not every one. The sample includes 160,000 or so clones, about four fifths of them seen just once. The material sequenced was PBMCs. Receptors originate from a young woman in good health and CMV-seropositive.

The V call is TRBV5-5, the J call TRBJ2-2; TRBD2 is a possible D gene (7 bases). This CDR3 is built from 16 residues. Germline CDR1 SGHKS, CDR2 YYEKEE (reference sequence). The germline V and J ends were trimmed by 1 base and 1 base, with 11 bases remaining between them. The DNA for the CDR3 is TGTGCCAGCAGCTTGTGGGGGGGCCTGAACACCGGGGAGCTGTTTTTT. Protein sequence: CASSLWGGLNTGELFF.

The chain combines TRBV19 with TRBJ2-7; no firm D call. CDR3 length: 14 amino acids. Germline V gene data show CDR1 as LNHDA and CDR2 as SQIVND (reference sequence). The V end lost 4 bases, the J end lost 3 bases, and 13 bases lay between the germline ends. The CDR3 here is CASSTLGPLYEQYF. The CDR3 region has the DNA TGTGCCAGTAGTACCCTGGGCCCGCTCTACGAGCAGTACTTC.

This clone was recorded only once. The rearrangement joins TRBV27 to TRBJ1-6, with D possibly TRBD1 on 6 matching bases. The CDR3 length is 17 residues. Germline CDR1 reads MNHEY; CDR2 reads SMNVEV (reference sequence). V was cut by 3 bases and J by 4 bases, with 16 bases left in between. The CDR3 here is CASSLNRGASYNSPLHF. Here the CDR3 DNA reads TGTGCCAGCAGTTTGAATCGGGGGGCGAGTTATAATTCACCCCTCCACTTT.

V usage is TRBV14 and J usage is TRBJ2-2, with 7 bases that match TRBD2. Germline CDR1 SGHDN, CDR2 FVKESK. The CDR3 is 14 residues long. V trimming: 4 bases; J trimming: 5 bases; junction bases outside the gene matches: 4. As DNA, the CDR3 is TGTGCCAGCAGCCTTCTCGGGGGGACCGGGGAGCTGTTTTTT. It yields the protein CASSLLGGTGELFF.

The CDR3 protein is CASSRQGYTEAFF. The CDR3 coding sequence is TGTGCCAGCTCACGACAGGGTTACACTGAAGCTTTCTTT. The V call is TRBV18, the J call TRBJ1-1; TRBD1 matches at 7 bases. Germline assignment: CDR1 KGHSH and CDR2 LQKENI. V lost 4 bases, J lost 3 bases, and 2 bases stayed unmatched. The CDR3 covers 13 residues.

The V and J genes are TRBV2 and TRBJ1-5; 8 bases fit TRBD1. Looked up from germline, CDR1 is SNHLY and CDR2 is FYNNEI. The length of the CDR3 is 15 residues. The ends lost 4 bases at V and 6 bases at J; junction bases unmatched: 8. The CDR3 is CASSGRTGQTQPQHF. CDR3 DNA sequence: TGTGCCAGCAGTGGACGGACAGGGCAGACTCAGCCCCAGCATTTT.

V is TRBV7-8 and J is TRBJ2-5; 11 bases agree with TRBD2. Germline V gives CDR1 SGHVS, CDR2 FQNEAQ. V shed 0 bases and J 5 bases; nucleotides not matched to a gene: 11. The CDR3 extends over 18 amino acids. The CDR3: CASSLALSSGGELETQYF. The DNA for the CDR3 is TGTGCCAGCAGCTTAGCCCTCAGTAGCGGGGGGGAATTGGAGACCCAGTACTTC.

The rearrangement uses TRBV2 and TRBJ2-3, with 13 bases identical to TRBD2. In germline, CDR1 is SNHLY, CDR2 FYNNEI. The CDR3 contains 19 residues. With 0 bases clipped from V and 2 bases from J, the junction kept 8 bases outside the gene matches. For the CDR3, the DNA is TGTGCCAGCAGTGAAGCGGTACTAGCGGGGGGGCGCCCCACAGATACGCAGTATTTT. This sequence encodes CASSEAVLAGGRPTDTQYF. Full variable domain (rest looked up from reference TRBV2 and TRBJ2-3): EPEVTQTPSHQVTQMGQEVILRCVPISNHLYFYWYRQILGQKVEFLVSFYNNEISEKSEIFDDQFSVERPDGSNFTLKIRSTKLEDSAMYFCASSEAVLAGGRPTDTQYFGPGTRLTVL.

V gene TRBV6-6 combines with J gene TRBJ1-1, with D unresolved. Looked up from germline, CDR1 is MNHNY and CDR2 is SVGAGI (reference sequence). This CDR3 is built from 12 residues. V lost 4 bases and J lost 4, with 7 bases in between. The CDR3 protein is CASSSPGTEAFF. CDR3 nucleotide sequence: TGTGCCAGCAGTTCCCCAGGCACTGAAGCTTTCTTT.

The rearrangement uses TRBV12-2 and TRBJ1-3. TRBV12-2 is labeled a pseudogene. CDR3 length: 10 amino acids. CDR3 bases: TGCAGAGGCGGGGGAAACACCATATATTTT. This sequence encodes CRGGGNTIYF.

The rearrangement uses TRBV7-8 and TRBJ1-1; D call uncertain. This CDR3 spans 16 amino acids. Germline V gene sequence: CDR1 SGHVS, CDR2 FQNEAQ. V lost 3 bases and J 6 bases, leaving 20 bases between the germline ends. The CDR3 DNA follows: TGTGCCAGCAGCTTGGATCGACTTCGTGGAAGTCCTGAAGCTTTCTTT. Amino acid sequence: CASSLDRLRGSPEAFF.